This T cell receptor (beta chain) was documented in a study of pediatric ulcerative colitis (dated by TCRdb to between 2017 and 2020). For context, the study as a whole: Seven ulcerative colitis patients had pancolitis and two had left-sided colitis, with histology consistent with ulcerative colitis in all. By Pediatric Ulcerative Colitis Activity Index, mild disease was classified in a couple of patients, moderate disease in several and acute severe colitis in three. From nine newly diagnosed, treatment-naive pediatric ulcerative colitis patients and a handful of non-IBD control children, paired blood and rectal samples were collected.

Before the diagnostic colonoscopy, none of the ulcerative colitis patients had been given immunosuppressive medication. A blood sample was obtained concurrently with the colonoscopy. The Wizard kit (Promega) was used to extract genomic DNA from the blood and intestinal samples. A word on this clone: Which antigen it targets is not known. No much larger clonotype is one base removed from it; base qualities were not supplied.

What the study reported, not specific to this receptor: Clonal overlap between a subject's own blood and rectum was significantly greater in ulcerative colitis patients than in controls, which suggests more T cell trafficking to inflamed tissue. The healthy control group was small, with only a few individuals. Rectal repertoire features separated controls, mild-moderate and acute severe colitis patients; acute severe colitis showed reduced rectal diversity due to clonal expansions. Because repertoires were derived from total lymphocyte DNA, patterns in rare subsets such as regulatory T cells may not have been reflected. A couple of rectal CDR3 clonotypes were detected in all ulcerative colitis patients and were not detected in any of the controls. A couple of patients' blood samples yielded substantially fewer templates for technical reasons and were excluded from blood-rectal overlap analysis.

Through the immunoSEQ TRB Survey service, multiplex V and J primers were used to amplify rearranged CDR3 beta regions from genomic DNA. To keep sequencing depth the same across samples, survey-level depth of up to 500,000 reads per sample was applied. Libraries were purified and pooled, and sequencing was performed on Illumina technology. The original pipeline was this. Productive clonality, sample overlap, pairwise scatters, CDR3 beta length, V/D/J gene usage and productiveness were assessed with immunoSEQ online tools. Calculated diversity was defined as the number of unique rearrangements divided by total templates, multiplied by 100, and Shannon and Simpson indices were computed as well. Principal component analysis used the R prcomp function and ggbiplot package on Z-score normalized data. Morisita's index was used to quantify the clonal overlap between blood and rectum within each subject. This is the immuneACCESS table as TCRdb keeps it, with only in-frame sequences that have V and J called. A part of the clones is gone; compared with another copy, unresolved V genes explain less than half, and the rest is unexplained. That table furnishes V, J and clone size, whereas the DNA furnished D and trimming. Counted in this sample were about 64,000 clones; about 86% of them appeared once. The top ten constitute 3% to 4.5% of the sample.

The sequenced sample consisted of blood. This TCR was sampled from a boy aged 5-17 years with severe ulcerative colitis.

CDR3 region: CASSGQGGSYEQYF. The DNA sequence reads TGTGCCAGCAGTGGACAGGGGGGATCCTACGAGCAGTACTTC. The rearrangement joined TRBV6-1 to TRBJ2-7; 9 junctional bases match TRBD1. The CDR3 goes from the cysteine to the phenylalanine over 14 residues. Just CDR3 DNA is preserved here, 42 bases in frame from base 1. In the germline V gene, CDR1 corresponds to MNHNS and CDR2 to SASEGT. Trimming leaves V shorter by 4 bases and J shorter by 1 base, with the junction holding 2 bases beyond the gene matches.